This TCR beta chain is drawn from a study of T cell repertoires in cytomegalovirus infection. Study at large: Evidence of both CMV infection and a matching HLA type came from public TCR beta signatures.

MiXCR, run by TCRdb on the reads, gives a single entry per CDR3 protein. The repertoire consists of about 700,000 distinct CDR3 sequences, with around 30% occurring once and the leading ten covering roughly 18%. This clonotype appeared many times. Antigen: not known. CDR3 length equals 18 residues. From germline, CDR1 is SGHTA and CDR2 FQGNSA. V dropped 2 bases and J dropped 7; count of bases not matched to a gene: 12. The sequencing used cultured PBMCs, collected from culture after CMV antigen stimulation. The rearrangement links TRBV7-2 to TRBJ2-1, with 12 bases fitting TRBD2. The TCR was taken from a human donor in good health (CMV status not recorded). Some clones in this sample may be carry-over from other donors' samples. The CDR3 nucleotides read TGTGCCAGCAGCTTAACCAGACTAGCGGGAGATATTAGGAATGAGCAGTTCTTC. The encoded protein is CASSLTRLAGDIRNEQFF.